The clone carrying this T cell receptor beta chain occurred a few times. What it binds is not known. This entry belongs to a study of CD4 T cell repertoires in COVID-19. Study-level information: CFSE-low cells expanded ten to eleven days with IL-2, then restimulated with other coronavirus spikes. Findings and limits, study-wide: Suggested intraclonal diversification: top SARS-CoV-2-reactive clonotypes appeared in two or three memory subsets. In SARS-CoV and/or HKU1 spike cultures, between 7 and 25% of SARS-CoV-2 clonotypes reappeared.

Donors had recovered from mild-to-severe COVID-19. Measured with immunoSEQ multiplex PCR; TCRdb has only the in-frame clones, and not every one. The table has some 80,000 clones, around four fifths seen once. This CDR3 spans 14 amino acids. Germline V gene sequence: CDR1 LNHNV, CDR2 YYDKDF (reference sequence). V was cut by 0 bases and J by 1 base, with 7 bases left in between. Specimen: CD4+ T cells from peripheral blood, collected after recovery from COVID-19. The origin of this receptor is a human donor who had COVID-19. The V call is TRBV15, the J call TRBJ2-7; unclear D gene. Here the CDR3 reads CATSRERGSYEQYF. Here the CDR3 DNA reads TGTGCCACCAGCAGAGAGCGCGGATCCTACGAGCAGTACTTC.